The rows below give T cell receptor beta chains drawn from one sample of a study of shared clonotypes between healthy human individuals. TCRdb keeps only in-frame clones here, not all; method: immunoSEQ multiplex PCR. The data contain hundreds of thousands of clones, 60% to 80% of them singletons. Specimen: memory CD4+ T cells sorted from blood. The receptors were gathered from a woman in her 30s in good health. Both conserved end residues are part of each CDR3. D genes are given only for firm matches. Clone size appears in some rows only: once, few, many, or a class for an expanded clone.

CDR3	DNA	D	V	size	J
CASSLPMFHFATNEKLFF	TGTGCCAGCAGCTTACCAATGTTCCACTTTGCAACTAATGAAAAACTGTTTTTT	.	TRBV11-3	.	TRBJ1-4
CASSSWAPGWYNTEAFF	TGTGCCAGCAGCTCGTGGGCGCCTGGTTGGTATAACACTGAAGCTTTCTTT	.	TRBV4-2	once	TRBJ1-1
CASSQLPLETQYF	TGCGCCAGCAGCCAATTACCACTCGAGACCCAGTACTTC	.	TRBV4-1	.	TRBJ2-5
CASSVTQGRQSRANVLTF	TGCGCCAGCAGCGTAACTCAAGGACGACAAAGTCGGGCCAACGTCCTGACTTTC	.	TRBV5-5	.	TRBJ2-6
CASSGTSGGSSYNEQFF	TGTGCCAGTAGTGGGACTAGCGGGGGCAGCTCCTACAATGAGCAGTTCTTC	TRBD2	TRBV19	few	TRBJ2-1
CASSPWDRDRYEQYF	TGTGCCAGCAGCCCCTGGGACAGGGACCGTTACGAGCAGTACTTC	TRBD1	TRBV28	once	TRBJ2-7
CASSQSPGTGGNEQFF	TGCGCCAGCAGCCAAAGCCCCGGGACAGGGGGCAATGAGCAGTTCTTC	TRBD1	TRBV4-1	once	TRBJ2-1
CASRRLAEGTYEQYF	TGTGCCAGCAGACGACTAGCGGAAGGGACCTACGAGCAGTACTTC	TRBD2	TRBV28	few	TRBJ2-7
CASSTRDRGNYGYTF	TGTGCCAGCAGTACCCGGGACAGGGGGAACTATGGCTACACCTTC	TRBD1	TRBV28	.	TRBJ1-2
CASSYAADTQYF	TGTGCCAGCAGTTACGCAGCAGATACGCAGTATTTT	.	TRBV6-5	many	TRBJ2-3
CASSSWEGATGANVLTF	TGTGCCAGCAGCTCATGGGAGGGGGCGACTGGGGCCAACGTCCTGACTTTC	.	TRBV5-4	.	TRBJ2-6
CASSPGTGGNEQYF	TGCGCCAGCAGCCCGGGGACAGGAGGAAACGAGCAGTACTTC	TRBD1	TRBV5-1	.	TRBJ2-7
CASSPGQAFYGYTF	TGTGCCAGCAGCCCCGGACAGGCTTTCTATGGCTACACCTTC	TRBD1	TRBV14	few	TRBJ1-2
CASSSGTSGISSYNEQFF	TGTGCCAGCAGTTCGGGGACTAGCGGGATCAGCTCCTACAATGAGCAGTTCTTC	TRBD2	TRBV28	.	TRBJ2-1
CASSGRQRLGEQYF	TGTGCCAGTAGCGGAAGACAGCGTCTGGGCGAGCAGTACTTC	.	TRBV19	.	TRBJ2-7
CASSQAWNTDTQYF	TGTGCCAGCAGCCAAGCCTGGAACACAGATACGCAGTATTTT	.	TRBV14	.	TRBJ2-3
CASSVRVTNEKLFF	TGTGCCAGCAGTGTCAGGGTAACTAATGAAAAACTGTTTTTT	.	TRBV28	few	TRBJ1-4
CASSPLGREGLETQYF	TGCGCCAGCAGCCCCCTCGGGCGGGAGGGCCTTGAGACCCAGTACTTC	TRBD2	TRBV4-1	.	TRBJ2-5
CSVLDPTTSGSGYEQYF	TGCAGCGTCTTAGACCCCACTACTAGCGGGAGTGGGTACGAGCAGTACTTC	TRBD2	TRBV29-1	.	TRBJ2-7
CASSPKPQGLNNEKLFF	TGCGCCAGCAGCCCTAAACCACAAGGACTGAATAATGAAAAACTGTTTTTT	.	TRBV5-1	.	TRBJ1-4
CASWLTETTGELFF	TGTGCCAGCTGGTTAACGGAAACCACCGGGGAGCTGTTTTTT	.	TRBV6-1	.	TRBJ2-2
CATSRDLQRELGTQYF	TGTGCCACCAGCAGAGACCTCCAGCGGGAGTTGGGTACGCAGTATTTT	TRBD2	TRBV15	few	TRBJ2-3